The T cell receptor (beta chain) under discussion was sequenced for a study of blood T cell repertoires in COVID-19. Here immunoSEQ multiplex PCR was the method, and the copy in TCRdb shows in-frame clones only, minus some. The sample contains a few hundred thousand clones, around 87% of which appear only once. The CDR3 sequence is 15 residues long. J was trimmed by 4 bases and V by 3 bases; bases with no gene match: 6. Germline CDR1 reads MNHEY; CDR2 reads SMNVEV (reference sequence). This sequence originates from a woman aged 45-65 years with acute or convalescent COVID-19. This chain connects TRBV27 to TRBJ2-7; 10 bases are shared with TRBD2. Sequenced input: peripheral blood. CDR3 sequence reads: CASSLTAGGRYEQYF. DNA of the CDR3: TGTGCCAGCAGTTTGACAGCGGGAGGGAGGTACGAGCAGTACTTC.